This T cell receptor (beta chain) was documented in a study of T cells in Graves' hyperthyroidism and ophthalmopathy. The CDR3 regions of TCR beta were amplified from RNA transcripts. Researchers ran a first-round RT-PCR on the TCR CDR3 using the HTBI primer set. TCRdb reprocessed the multiplex PCR reads via MiXCR and lists one record per CDR3 protein. The table has just under 750,000 distinct CDR3 sequences, 35% seen once. Whole-study results and caveats: Most thyroid clonotypes expanded above 0.001 appeared in blood too.

V was trimmed by 7 bases and J by 7 bases, leaving 13 bases between them. The length of the CDR3 is 12 residues. CDR1 and CDR2 (germline): SQVTM, ANQGSEA. Patients aged 18 to 65 with hyperthyroidism were newly diagnosed, with duration under 2 months. It was approximately 9.7 ml of fresh peripheral blood that supplied the PBMCs. This clonotype has a count of ten or more. Its specificity is not known. This chain links TRBV29-1 with TRBJ1-4; D remains unclear. Sequenced sample: blood. The clonotype originates from a woman in her 40s with Graves' hyperthyroidism. The CDR3 nucleotides read TGCAGCGGGGCGGACGGGAGTGAAAAACTGTTTTTT. Amino acids: CSGADGSEKLFF.